These T cell receptor beta chains were read from a single sample in a study of CD8 T cells in Susac syndrome. In TCRdb, the immunoSEQ multiplex PCR reads were re-called with MiXCR into one record per CDR3 protein. In the table there are just under 150,000 distinct CDR3 sequences, approximately 94% of which are singletons. The specimen sequenced was CD4+ T cells from PBMCs. Source of these receptors: a human donor in good health. Each CDR3 is given with its conserved first and last residue. The D gene is left open where the match is weak. Some rows have no size entry. The others give once, few or many, or a class for an expanded clone.

cdr3_nt	cdr3_aa	clone_size	d_call	v_call	j_call	cdr3_length
TGTGCCACCCGGGTCGGGAGCTCCTACGAGCAGTACTTC	CATRVGSSYEQYF	once	NA	TRBV19	TRBJ2-7	13
TGTGCCTGGAGTCGGGGGACAGGTCCGCGGACCCAGTACTTC	CAWSRGTGPRTQYF	NA	TRBD1	TRBV30	TRBJ2-5	14
TGCGCCAGCACCCAGCGGCGCCGAGGCACAGATACGCAGTATTTT	CASTQRRRGTDTQYF	NA	NA	TRBV5-1	TRBJ2-3	15
TGTGCCTGGTTCCCAGGCAGCACAGATACGCAGTATTTT	CAWFPGSTDTQYF	NA	NA	TRBV30	TRBJ2-3	13
TGCAGTGCTAGAGATATAATAGGGTCCAAAAATCAGCCCCAGCATTTT	CSARDIIGSKNQPQHF	NA	NA	TRBV20-1	TRBJ1-5	16
TGCGCCAGCAGCCAAGTTCGGGACAGGGGTCAGCCCCAGCATTTT	CASSQVRDRGQPQHF	NA	TRBD1	TRBV4-1	TRBJ1-5	15
TGCAGCGTTGCCGGGACAGGGGGCGTTTTGGACACTGAAGCTTTCTTT	CSVAGTGGVLDTEAFF	NA	TRBD1	TRBV29-1	TRBJ1-1	16
TGCGCCAGCAGCTTAGAGGCCGGGAGTCTATACAATGAGCAGTTCTTC	CASSLEAGSLYNEQFF	NA	NA	TRBV5-1	TRBJ2-1	16
TGCAGCGTCACAGGGTTGGGCACTGAAGCTTTCTTT	CSVTGLGTEAFF	NA	NA	TRBV29-1	TRBJ1-1	12
TGTGCCAGCAGCCACCGGCGGATGAGGGGCTACACCTTC	CASSHRRMRGYTF	few	NA	TRBV4-2	TRBJ1-2	13
TGTGCCTGGAGTGGGGACACGGACGAAAAACTGTTTTTT	CAWSGDTDEKLFF	NA	NA	TRBV30	TRBJ1-4	13
TGTGCCAGCAGTGTCCGGGCGAGAAATCAGCCCCAGCATTTT	CASSVRARNQPQHF	NA	NA	TRBV6-4	TRBJ1-5	14
TGTGCCAGCAGTTTACAGGGGGGCAGTGGCAATCAGCCCCAGCATTTT	CASSLQGGSGNQPQHF	NA	TRBD1	TRBV27	TRBJ1-5	16
TGTGCCAGCACTCGACAGGGTGGCTACACCTTC	CASTRQGGYTF	NA	TRBD1	TRBV2	TRBJ1-2	11
TGTGCCAGCAGCCCTCGGGACAGGAGTTTTGAGCCCCAGCATTTT	CASSPRDRSFEPQHF	NA	TRBD1	TRBV9	TRBJ1-5	15
TGTGCCAGCAGCCCGGACAGGGTGTACCAAGAGACCCAGTACTTC	CASSPDRVYQETQYF	NA	TRBD1	TRBV7-9	TRBJ2-5	15
TGTGCCAGCAGCCTTCACTCCAGCGGGAGTGACTCCTACGAGCAGTACTTC	CASSLHSSGSDSYEQYF	once	TRBD2	TRBV3-1	TRBJ2-7	17
TGTGCCAGCAGCTTAGCTATTTCCTCCATGGCCTACGAGCAGTACTTC	CASSLAISSMAYEQYF	NA	NA	TRBV7-8	TRBJ2-7	16
TGTGCCAGCAATACAGCTAACACTGAAGCTTTCTTT	CASNTANTEAFF	NA	NA	TRBV6-6	TRBJ1-1	12
TGTGCCAGCAGAATATCAGACGAGCAGTACTTC	CASRISDEQYF	once	NA	TRBV12-3/TRBV12-4	TRBJ2-7	11
TGTGCCAGCAGCCAAGATTTGGGACAGGGCAATGGCTACACCTTC	CASSQDLGQGNGYTF	NA	TRBD1	TRBV3-1	TRBJ1-2	15
TGTGCCACCAGCACCCGGACTTCTCACAATGAGCAGTTCTTC	CATSTRTSHNEQFF	NA	NA	TRBV15	TRBJ2-1	14
TGTGCCAGCAGTCTAACAGTTTTGGGGGAGACCCAGTACTTC	CASSLTVLGETQYF	NA	NA	TRBV12-3/TRBV12-4	TRBJ2-5	14